The rows below give T cell receptor beta chains drawn from one sample of a study of glioma-infiltrating T cells after dendritic cell vaccination. Measured with immunoSEQ multiplex PCR; TCRdb has only the in-frame clones, and not every one. Of roughly 100,000 clones in the sample, roughly 76% were seen once. The sequencing used blood, collected before dendritic cell vaccination. The origin of the receptors is a human donor with glioblastoma. Both conserved end residues are part of each CDR3. Fields, in order: D gene, V gene, clone size, J gene, CDR3 protein, CDR3 DNA. A D gene is named only where the DNA matches it firmly. The size of a clone is reported for some rows only, either as once, few or many, or as a class for expanded clones.

.	TRBV14	.	TRBJ2-7	CASSPFPYEQYF	TGTGCCAGCAGCCCTTTTCCCTACGAGCAGTACTTC
.	TRBV7-2	.	TRBJ1-6	CASSFRQVNSPLHF	TGTGCCAGCAGCTTTCGACAGGTTAATTCACCCCTCCACTTT
.	TRBV9	.	TRBJ1-2	CASSVGVQAGYGYTF	TGTGCCAGCAGCGTAGGAGTACAGGCTGGCTATGGCTACACCTTC
.	TRBV19	once	TRBJ2-7	CASSESPDSTYEQYF	TGTGCCAGTAGCGAATCCCCGGACAGTACCTACGAGCAGTACTTC
.	TRBV5-1	.	TRBJ2-3	CASSLAVTLSTDTQYF	TGCGCCAGCAGCTTGGCTGTGACTTTAAGCACAGATACGCAGTATTTT
.	TRBV27	.	TRBJ1-6	CASSLEGYGSSYNSPLHF	TGTGCCAGCAGTTTGGAGGGATACGGGAGCTCCTATAATTCACCCCTCCACTTT
.	TRBV6-5	.	TRBJ1-2	CASRGRRDYGYTF	TGTGCCAGCAGGGGCCGCAGGGACTATGGCTACACCTTC
TRBD1	TRBV7-2	.	TRBJ2-1	CASRLGTGGINEQFF	TGTGCCAGCAGACTCGGGACAGGGGGGATCAATGAGCAGTTCTTC
.	TRBV7-2	.	TRBJ2-7	CASSLSDGTYEQYF	TGTGCCAGCAGCCTAAGCGACGGCACCTACGAGCAGTACTTC
.	TRBV6-5	few	TRBJ1-3	CASSYDSNSGNTIYF	TGTGCCAGCAGTTACGACAGCAACTCTGGAAACACCATATATTTT
TRBD2	TRBV11-2	.	TRBJ2-5	CASSSAGGEGETQYF	TGTGCCAGCAGCTCCGCCGGGGGGGAAGGAGAGACCCAGTACTTC
.	TRBV6-5	.	TRBJ1-1	CASSAPQYPRAFF	TGTGCCAGCAGTGCGCCCCAGTACCCTAGGGCTTTCTTT
TRBD1	TRBV6-1	.	TRBJ2-3	CASSVDRGSTDTQYF	TGTGCCAGCAGTGTTGACAGGGGGAGCACAGATACGCAGTATTTT
.	TRBV5-4	.	TRBJ2-3	CASSVGGGGARTDTQYF	TGTGCCAGCAGCGTAGGAGGAGGGGGCGCCAGAACAGATACGCAGTATTTT
.	TRBV18	.	TRBJ2-2	CASSPSGTYTGELFF	TGTGCCAGCTCACCCTCCGGGACTTACACCGGGGAGCTGTTTTTT
TRBD1	TRBV5-6	once	TRBJ2-2	CASTPTGGLAGELFF	TGTGCCAGCACCCCGACAGGGGGCCTAGCCGGGGAGCTGTTTTTT
TRBD1	TRBV6-1	.	TRBJ2-5	CASSLNWDSQETQYF	TGTGCCAGCAGTTTAAACTGGGACAGTCAAGAGACCCAGTACTTC
.	TRBV7-2	.	TRBJ2-2	CASSLGPIANTGELFF	TGTGCCAGCAGCTTAGGTCCGATAGCGAACACCGGGGAGCTGTTTTTT
.	TRBV7-9	once	TRBJ1-6	CASSPPRSNSPLHF	TGTGCCAGCAGCCCCCCTCGGAGTAATTCACCCCTCCACTTT
.	TRBV12-5	.	TRBJ1-1	CASGLARGGGPVMNTEAFF	TGTGCTAGTGGTTTGGCTAGAGGGGGGGGCCCCGTTATGAACACTGAAGCTTTCTTT